The rows below give T cell receptor beta chains drawn from one sample of a study of cytomegalovirus exposure and HLA in healthy donors. The repertoire was sequenced with immunoSEQ multiplex PCR; TCRdb's copy has only in-frame clones and lacks some. The sample lists around 140,000 clones; approximately 84% were seen once. Sequencing used PBMCs. These receptors came from a woman aged 60-75 years in good health and CMV-seropositive. Both conserved end residues are trimmed from each CDR3. Fields, in order: J gene, D gene, clone size, V gene, CDR3 protein. A D gene is named only where the DNA matches it firmly. Size values are once, few and many counts, or a class for expanded clones, and some rows have none.

TRBJ2-7,TRBD1,.,TRBV7-2,ASSLDRGTGDYEQY
TRBJ2-7,TRBD1,.,TRBV7-4,ASSPCGQGSYEQY
TRBJ2-4,.,.,TRBV5-1,ASSLDSSKNIQY
TRBJ1-1,.,.,TRBV4-1,ASSQEGGVRVEAF
TRBJ2-4,.,.,TRBV13,ASSLRSSKNIQY
TRBJ2-7,.,.,TRBV4-1,ASSQVSRAGDEQY
TRBJ1-3,.,few,TRBV28,ASSRQPLSGNTIY
TRBJ2-7,.,.,TRBV27,ASSNWDKASYEQY
TRBJ2-5,TRBD2,.,TRBV28,ASRWTSGRARGTQY
TRBJ2-7,.,.,TRBV28,ASSLWTENYEQY
TRBJ1-2,TRBD1,once,TRBV6-5,ASRNLRQGGYGYT
TRBJ2-5,TRBD2,.,TRBV9,ASSQGSGRGETQY
TRBJ2-1,TRBD1,.,TRBV7-2,ASSLGGQGNEQF
TRBJ2-7,TRBD2,.,TRBV14,ASSRELAGVGNEQY
TRBJ1-2,.,.,TRBV6-1,ASSEPPFASYGYT
TRBJ1-5,TRBD1,.,TRBV7-2,ASSFRWDRGGNQPQH
TRBJ1-5,TRBD1,.,TRBV28,ASSLGQGANQPQH
TRBJ1-1,.,.,TRBV7-3,ASSLTVNTEAF
TRBJ2-1,TRBD2,.,TRBV10-3,AISEGLAGDGEQF
TRBJ2-3,.,.,TRBV5-1,ASRPGTLNTDTQY
TRBJ2-1,TRBD2,.,TRBV7-7,ASSLEREGPWNEQF
TRBJ2-1,TRBD2,.,TRBV5-6,ASSLWGTSGEQF
TRBJ1-2,TRBD1,.,TRBV7-9,ASSLGTGYGYT